What follows is one T cell receptor beta chain and its context. This CDR3 is 13 amino acids long. Trimming took 3 bases from V and 0 from J, leaving 4 bases between them. Germline loops: CDR1 MNHEY, CDR2 SVGAGI. Generated by immunoSEQ multiplex PCR, the TCRdb table keeps only in-frame clones and is missing some. The sample records 10,000 to 15,000 clones, roughly 92% being singletons. This sample was included in a study of T cell clonotyping in hematopoietic cell transplantation. Sequenced here: PBMCs, sampled 100 days after allogeneic stem cell transplant. This sequence originates from a female patient in her fifties or sixties who had an allogeneic stem cell transplant from an unrelated donor, so the T cells may come from the graft donor. Some clones in this sample may be carry-over from other donors' samples. J is TRBJ2-3 and V is TRBV6-5; no firm D call. CDR3 DNA: TGTGCCAGCAGTTATGGGAGCACAGATACGCAGTATTTT. Translated, it gives CASSYGSTDTQYF.